The 13 T cell receptor beta chains below were found in one sample sequenced in a study of T cell repertoires in cytomegalovirus infection. TCRdb reprocessed the reads with MiXCR, giving one entry per CDR3 protein. The data show over 300,000 distinct CDR3 sequences, roughly 9.5% seen once. The sequenced material came from PBMCs. These receptors originate from a human donor in good health (CMV status not recorded). Some clones in this sample may be carry-over from other donors' samples.

This clonotype was recorded at least ten times. V usage is TRBV7-2 and J usage is TRBJ2-2; D not certain. Per germline, CDR1 SGHTA and CDR2 FQGNSA. The CDR3 covers 15 residues. Trimming stripped 1 base from V and 2 bases from J, with 8 bases between. CDR3 coding DNA: TGTGCCAGCAGCTTAGGTCACAGAAACACCGGGGAGCTGTTTTTT. Its translation is CASSLGHRNTGELFF.

The chain carries TRBV2 and TRBJ2-7, with 12 nucleotides matching TRBD1. CDR3 length equals 13 residues. Germline CDR1 is SNHLY and CDR2 is FYNNEI. V lost 9 bases and J lost 5; bases outside the gene matches: 5. The CDR3 coding sequence is TGTGCCAGGTCGAGGGACAGGGGGCACGAGCAGTACTTC. Translation gives CARSRDRGHEQYF.

This chain joins TRBV28 and TRBJ2-7; D is tentatively TRBD1 or TRBD2 (6 bases each). The CDR3 has 15 residues. Trimming stripped 5 bases from V and 3 bases from J, with 17 bases between. Per germline, CDR1 MDHEN and CDR2 SYDVKM. CDR3 coding DNA: TGTGCCAGCAGTCCCCCGGGGGCCTTTTTCTACGAGCAGTACTTC. Amino acids: CASSPPGAFFYEQYF.

At least ten counts were recorded for this clonotype. The chain uses TRBV7-3 and TRBJ1-5; a weak D match, TRBD1 (5 bases). Germline values: CDR1 SGHTA, CDR2 FQGTGA. V was trimmed by 1 base and J by 4 bases, leaving 5 bases between them. CDR3 length: 13 amino acids. CDR3 bases: TGTGCCAGCAGCTTAAGACAGAATCAGCCCCAGCATTTT. Its translation is CASSLRQNQPQHF.

V is TRBV20-1 and J is TRBJ2-1; 7 nucleotides match TRBD2. V lost 3 bases, J lost 2 bases, and 13 bases stayed unmatched. CDR3 length: 17 amino acids. CDR1 and CDR2 (germline): DFQATT, SNEGSKA (reference sequence). CDR3 sequence (DNA): TGCAGTGCTAGGCGCATGGCCGGGAGGATCACCTACAATGAGCAGTTCTTC. Protein: CSARRMAGRITYNEQFF.

This clonotype was counted ten times or more. This chain connects TRBV7-2 to TRBJ2-1, with no clear D. This CDR3 has 13 residues. Germline V gives CDR1 SGHTA, CDR2 FQGNSA. Deletions cut 7 bases from V and 9 bases from J, with 16 bases between. CDR3 sequence reads: CASTQGFPGEQFF. Written as DNA, the CDR3 is TGTGCCAGCACCCAAGGGTTCCCTGGTGAGCAGTTCTTC.

This clonotype was picked up many times. The V and J genes are TRBV7-2 and TRBJ2-3, with 8 bases matching TRBD2. This CDR3 spans 17 amino acids. The V gene end was trimmed by 4 bases and the J gene end by 3 bases; junction bases not matched to a gene: 12. Germline values: CDR1 SGHTA, CDR2 FQGNSA. This CDR3 is CASSWSAAGVRTDTQYF. For the CDR3, the DNA is TGTGCCAGCAGCTGGTCCGCAGCGGGAGTTAGGACAGATACGCAGTATTTT.

This clonotype occurred a few times. The chain employs TRBV20-1 and TRBJ1-2, with 7 bases identical to TRBD1. V shed 7 bases, J shed 10 bases, and the junction held 9 bases outside the gene matches. Germline lookup yields CDR1 DFQATT and CDR2 SNEGSKA (reference sequence). This CDR3 is 11 amino acids long. The CDR3 sequence is CSVIQGQSYTF. Here the CDR3 DNA reads TGCAGTGTAATTCAGGGACAGTCCTACACCTTC.

Comments on this clonotype: Without the conserved terminal phenylalanine or tryptophan, this CDR3 likely stems from a read error. This sequence joins TRBV20-1 and TRBJ2-7; D remains ambiguous. Trimming took off 6 bases at V and 2 bases at J, with 20 bases between the two ends. Germline V gene lookup returns CDR1 DFQATT and CDR2 SNEGSKA (reference sequence). The CDR3 loop spans 15 amino acids. CDR3 in DNA: TGCAGTGCCCCCGGTCACCAGGCCCTCCCCTACGAGCAGTACATC. Translating gives CSAPGHQALPYEQYI.

This clonotype was picked up a small number of times. CDR3 in DNA: TGTGCCAGCAGCCGCCGGAACAGGGGGCTAGGTGGGGCCAACGTCCTGACTTTC. It specifies CASSRRNRGLGGANVLTF. J is TRBJ2-6 and V is TRBV7-9; 9 bases align to TRBD1. This CDR3 region has 18 residues. CDR1 SEHNR and CDR2 FQNEAQ come from the germline V gene (reference sequence). The V gene end was trimmed by 5 bases and the J gene end by 3 bases; junction bases not matched to a gene: 11.

The chain combines TRBV6-1 with TRBJ2-7; D call uncertain. This CDR3 is built from 14 residues. Trimming removed 7 bases from V and 1 base from J, with 14 bases in between. Germline V CDR1 and CDR2: MNHNS, SASEGT. The CDR3 bases are TGTGCCAGCAACACGGCAGGAACTTCCTACGAGCAGTACTTC. The encoded protein is CASNTAGTSYEQYF.

This clonotype was recorded many times. This chain uses TRBV12-3 or TRBV12-4 with TRBJ1-1; 9 bases are shared with TRBD1. V shed 3 bases and J 4 bases; nucleotides not matched to a gene: 15. The CDR3 totals 18 residues. This chain's CDR3 is CASSFSPFLTGGSTEAFF. DNA for the CDR3: TGTGCCAGCAGTTTCTCCCCTTTTCTGACAGGGGGAAGCACTGAAGCTTTCTTT.

Regarding this clonotype: Mismatch with germline at one junction end may stem from a read error. This chain links TRBV7-9 with TRBJ1-1; D is unresolved. The CDR3 runs to 17 residues. In germline, CDR1 is SEHNR, CDR2 FQNEAQ (reference sequence). As DNA, the CDR3 is TGTGCCAGCAGCTCGCGGGCTAGGGCCATGCGGGGAACTGAAGCTTCCTTT. This codes for CASSSRARAMRGTEASF.